The 17 T cell receptor beta chains below all came from one sample that was sequenced in a study of blood T cell repertoires in COVID-19 (dated by TCRdb to 2018 to 2020). Library preparation used the immunoSEQ multiplex PCR assay. TCRdb mirrors the immuneACCESS table, restricted to in-frame sequences. Some clones are absent from its copies; in checked studies, under half trace to an unresolved V gene, and the reason for the others is unknown. The sample records about 240,000 clones, 82% of which are singletons. The top ten constitute around 3.4% of the sample. The specimen was peripheral blood. The origin of the receptors is a woman in her late teens or twenties with acute or convalescent COVID-19.

In this sample, this clone turned up once. The rearrangement uses TRBV7-2 and TRBJ2-2, with 14 nucleotides matching TRBD2. V was clipped by 5 bases and J by 7 bases; unmatched bases: 6. This CDR3 contains 16 residues. Germline lookup yields CDR1 SGHTA and CDR2 FQGNSA. The CDR3 protein is CASSPLTSGRVGELFF. CDR3 coding DNA: TGTGCCAGCAGCCCACTGACTAGCGGGAGGGTCGGGGAGCTGTTTTTT.

This clone was picked up one time. This chain links TRBV6-2 or TRBV6-3 with TRBJ2-2; D perhaps matches TRBD2 (6 bases). CDR1 and CDR2 (germline): MNHEY, SVGEGT. V lost 5 bases to trimming and J lost 5 bases, with 18 bases between them. This CDR3 is 16 amino acids long. DNA for the CDR3: TGTGCCAGCAGTCCGCCGCGATACAGCGGGACCGGGGAGCTGTTTTTT. Translation: CASSPPRYSGTGELFF.

V gene TRBV28 combines with J gene TRBJ2-7, with TRBD2 identical over 8 bases. The ends lost 6 bases at V and 7 bases at J; junction bases unmatched: 11. In germline, CDR1 is MDHEN, CDR2 SYDVKM. The CDR3 has 14 amino acids. The CDR3 DNA follows: TGTGCCAGCAGGGTAGCGGGGTCCTTCTGGGAGCAGTACTTC. It codes for CASRVAGSFWEQYF.

This chain links TRBV5-1 with TRBJ2-1, with 7 nucleotides matching TRBD2. Trimming took 6 bases from V and 5 from J; bases not matched to a gene: 14. This CDR3 spans 16 amino acids. CDR1 is SGHRS and CDR2 is YFSETQ in the germline V gene. The CDR3 sequence is CASTPIRASGDNEQFF. The CDR3 bases are TGCGCCAGCACGCCCATACGGGCTAGCGGAGACAATGAGCAGTTCTTC.

The V call is TRBV15, the J call TRBJ1-5, with a possible D match to TRBD1 (5 bases). The CDR3 covers 16 residues. Germline CDR1 and CDR2: LNHNV and YYDKDF (reference sequence). Trimming left V 1 base short and J 7 bases short, with 17 bases between. The CDR3: CATSRVRRREGQPQHF. CDR3 in DNA: TGTGCCACCAGCAGAGTTAGGCGCAGGGAGGGACAGCCCCAGCATTTT.

The rearrangement joins TRBV6-5 to TRBJ1-1; tentative D call: TRBD1 (6 bases). This CDR3 is built from 13 residues. The V end was cut by 6 bases, the J end by 3 bases, with 11 bases between. Germline lookup yields CDR1 MNHEY and CDR2 SVGAGI. The CDR3 bases are TGTGCCAGCAGAGGACAGAGCTACACTGAAGCTTTCTTT. Translation gives CASRGQSYTEAFF.

The chain is built from TRBV6-2 or TRBV6-3 and TRBJ2-1; TRBD1 matches 10 bases. Losses at the gene ends were 6 bases for V and 3 bases for J; bases not matched to a gene: 23. The CDR3 covers 21 residues. The germline V gene has CDR1 MNHEY and CDR2 SVGEGT. CDR3 in amino acids: CASSRTTPGQGWREHYNEQFF. The CDR3 DNA is TGTGCCAGCAGCCGAACCACACCGGGACAGGGGTGGCGGGAGCACTACAATGAGCAGTTCTTC.

The chain recombines TRBV10-3 with TRBJ1-3, with D hard to call. From germline, CDR1 is ENHRY and CDR2 SYGVKD. The CDR3 spans 16 residues. Trimming took off 0 bases at V and 0 bases at J, with 9 bases between the two ends. The CDR3: CAISESQRPSGNTIYF. CDR3 nucleotides: TGTGCCATCAGTGAGTCCCAGAGGCCCTCTGGAAACACCATATATTTT.

The chain is built from TRBV30 and TRBJ1-1; D is possibly TRBD1 (5 bases). Germline CDR1 GTSNPN, CDR2 SVGIG (reference sequence). This CDR3 is 13 amino acids long. Trimming removed 2 bases at V and 4 bases at J, with 11 bases between. CDR3 nucleotide sequence: TGTGCCTGGAGTCCGGGGGTGATCACTGAAGCTTTCTTT. Its protein product is CAWSPGVITEAFF.

J is TRBJ1-2 and V is TRBV4-2; D is ambiguous. CDR3 length: 13 residues. Per the germline V gene, CDR1 is LGHNA and CDR2 is YNFKEQ. V was trimmed by 3 bases and J by 3 bases, leaving 8 bases between them. The DNA for the CDR3 is TGTGCCAGCAGCCAGGGTGGAGACTATGGCTACACCTTC. Translation gives CASSQGGDYGYTF.

This clone was counted a few times. The rearrangement joins TRBV6-5 to TRBJ1-5; 7 nucleotides line up with TRBD1. Germline lookup yields CDR1 MNHEY and CDR2 SVGAGI. The CDR3 is made up of 15 amino acids. With V trimmed by 6 bases and J by 2 bases, 7 bases remained unmatched. CDR3 bases: TGTGCCAGCAGCAAAGGGGGCCTTGGCAATCAGCCCCAGCATTTT. Amino acids: CASSKGGLGNQPQHF.

The gene calls are TRBV4-1 and TRBJ2-6; 8 bases map to TRBD1. This CDR3 region has 19 residues. After removal of 1 base from V and 4 bases from J, the junction contained 12 bases not matched to a gene. CDR1 MGHRA and CDR2 YSYEKL come from the germline V gene. CDR3 nucleotides: TGCGCCAGCAGCCAAGTGGAGACAGGGGCGTCGTTGGGGGCCAACGTCCTGACTTTC. Amino acid sequence: CASSQVETGASLGANVLTF.

This clone was observed a handful of times. This chain joins TRBV4-2 and TRBJ2-6; D is uncertain. V lost 1 base to trimming and J lost 0 bases, with 10 bases between them. Per the germline V gene, CDR1 is LGHNA and CDR2 is YNFKEQ. The CDR3 runs to 17 residues. The CDR3 loop is CASSQVRPGSGANVLTF. The DNA for the CDR3 is TGTGCCAGCAGCCAAGTGCGCCCCGGCTCTGGGGCCAACGTCCTGACTTTC.

The chain employs TRBV6-2 or TRBV6-3 and TRBJ1-6; 7 nucleotides align to TRBD1. J lost 9 bases, V lost 6 bases, and 14 bases had no gene match. Germline CDR1 and CDR2: MNHEY and SVGEGT. The CDR3 extends over 16 amino acids. The CDR3 DNA is TGTGCCAGCAGCCCCCCGGGACAGCCCTCGATTTCACCCCTCCACTTT. Its translation: CASSPPGQPSISPLHF.

V and J are TRBV6-1 and TRBJ1-5; D is possibly TRBD1 (6 bases). Germline-derived CDR1 and CDR2 are MNHNS and SASEGT. There are 16 residues in the CDR3. The V end was cut by 2 bases, the J end by 7 bases, with 18 bases between. Here the CDR3 DNA reads TGTGCCAGCAGTGAAATGGGGGCCATCCTAGGGCAGCCCCAGCATTTT. Translation gives CASSEMGAILGQPQHF.

The gene calls are TRBV28 and TRBJ2-1, with TRBD2 identical over 8 bases. V lost 3 bases and J lost 5; bases outside the gene matches: 6. Germline V gene sequence: CDR1 MDHEN, CDR2 SYDVKM. The CDR3 loop spans 15 amino acids. The chain's CDR3 is CASSFVGLGNNEQFF. CDR3 sequence (DNA): TGTGCCAGCAGTTTTGTGGGACTAGGTAACAATGAGCAGTTCTTC.

This chain joins TRBV27 and TRBJ2-7; TRBD2 matches at 8 bases. CDR3 size: 16 residues. CDR1 and CDR2 from the germline V gene are MNHEY and SMNVEV (reference sequence). The J segment lost 2 bases and the V segment lost 5 bases, leaving 11 bases of the junction unmatched. CDR3 protein: CASSPIAGKRTYEQYF. The CDR3 DNA reads TGTGCCAGCAGTCCCATAGCGGGAAAAAGAACCTACGAGCAGTACTTC.